A selection of T cell receptor beta chains follows, all from one sample in a study of PD-L1 blockade in urothelial cancer. The assay was immunoSEQ multiplex PCR, and TCRdb's table has in-frame clones only and misses some. Seen here are around 120,000 clones, approximately 85% observed once, and the top ten hold 2.4%. The sample consisted of PBMCs, taken around atezolizumab (anti-PD-L1) treatment. The source is a man aged 50-60 years with urothelial cancer. Each CDR3 is given with its conserved first and last residue. The D gene is left open where the match is weak. Only some rows state a clone size, as once, few, many or a class for expanded clones.

clone_size: -; v_call: TRBV7-2; d_call: -; j_call: TRBJ2-3; cdr3_aa: CASSFSGRTDTQYF; cdr3_nt: TGTGCCAGCAGCTTTTCGGGGAGGACAGATACGCAGTATTTT
clone_size: -; v_call: TRBV7-8; d_call: TRBD1; j_call: TRBJ1-6; cdr3_aa: CASSYDRGHSPLHF; cdr3_nt: TGTGCCAGCAGCTATGACAGGGGGCATTCACCCCTCCACTTT
clone_size: -; v_call: TRBV2; d_call: -; j_call: TRBJ2-5; cdr3_aa: CASSETTKETQYF; cdr3_nt: TGTGCCAGCAGTGAAACTACTAAAGAGACCCAGTACTTC
clone_size: -; v_call: TRBV18; d_call: TRBD2; j_call: TRBJ2-1; cdr3_aa: CASSSALAGGYNEQFF; cdr3_nt: TGTGCCAGCTCATCTGCACTAGCGGGAGGATACAATGAGCAGTTCTTC
clone_size: -; v_call: TRBV9; d_call: -; j_call: TRBJ2-1; cdr3_aa: CASSETGIPYNEQFF; cdr3_nt: TGTGCCAGCAGCGAAACAGGGATCCCCTACAATGAGCAGTTCTTC
clone_size: -; v_call: TRBV5-6; d_call: -; j_call: TRBJ2-5; cdr3_aa: CASSQGIPETQYF; cdr3_nt: TGTGCCAGCAGCCAGGGGATTCCGGAGACCCAGTACTTC
clone_size: -; v_call: TRBV27; d_call: TRBD1; j_call: TRBJ2-7; cdr3_aa: CASSLSGTDTYEQYF; cdr3_nt: TGTGCCAGCAGTTTATCCGGGACAGACACCTACGAGCAGTACTTC
clone_size: -; v_call: TRBV20-1; d_call: -; j_call: TRBJ2-1; cdr3_aa: CSADSYLEQFF; cdr3_nt: TGCAGTGCTGATAGCTATCTTGAGCAGTTCTTC
clone_size: -; v_call: TRBV5-4; d_call: TRBD2; j_call: TRBJ2-1; cdr3_aa: CASSIPSGGLNEQFF; cdr3_nt: TGTGCCAGCAGCATCCCTAGCGGGGGATTAAATGAGCAGTTCTTC
clone_size: -; v_call: TRBV4-1; d_call: TRBD1; j_call: TRBJ2-5; cdr3_aa: CASSHLGQANEAQYF; cdr3_nt: TGCGCCAGCAGCCACTTGGGACAGGCGAATGAGGCCCAGTACTTC
clone_size: once; v_call: TRBV10-3; d_call: TRBD1; j_call: TRBJ2-7; cdr3_aa: CAISEVSAGQASYEQYF; cdr3_nt: TGTGCCATCAGTGAAGTCTCCGCAGGACAGGCCTCCTACGAGCAGTACTTC
clone_size: -; v_call: TRBV6-1; d_call: TRBD1; j_call: TRBJ1-2; cdr3_aa: CASSGRTGGVPANYGYTF; cdr3_nt: TGTGCCAGCAGTGGAAGGACAGGGGGCGTCCCAGCTAACTATGGCTACACCTTC
clone_size: -; v_call: TRBV7-9; d_call: TRBD2; j_call: TRBJ2-3; cdr3_aa: CASSHVLGASGSLTDTQYF; cdr3_nt: TGTGCCAGCAGCCATGTGCTGGGTGCTAGCGGGAGTCTCACAGATACGCAGTATTTT
clone_size: few; v_call: TRBV5-1; d_call: TRBD2; j_call: TRBJ2-1; cdr3_aa: CASSLGRLAGYNEQFF; cdr3_nt: TGCGCCAGCAGCTTGGGACGTCTAGCGGGGTACAATGAGCAGTTCTTC
clone_size: -; v_call: TRBV5-6; d_call: TRBD1; j_call: TRBJ1-1; cdr3_aa: CASSWAGGGTEAFF; cdr3_nt: TGTGCCAGCAGCTGGGCAGGGGGCGGAACTGAAGCTTTCTTT
clone_size: -; v_call: TRBV19; d_call: TRBD2; j_call: TRBJ2-1; cdr3_aa: CASATSGRLSYNEQFF; cdr3_nt: TGTGCCAGTGCGACTAGCGGGAGGTTATCCTACAATGAGCAGTTCTTC
clone_size: -; v_call: TRBV7-8; d_call: -; j_call: TRBJ1-2; cdr3_aa: CASSSAGSYGYTF; cdr3_nt: TGTGCCAGCAGCTCGGCCGGGAGCTATGGCTACACCTTC
clone_size: -; v_call: TRBV5-1; d_call: TRBD2; j_call: TRBJ2-5; cdr3_aa: CASSLAGSSGRGFPETQYF; cdr3_nt: TGCGCCAGCAGCTTAGCAGGGTCGAGCGGGAGGGGATTTCCAGAGACCCAGTACTTC
clone_size: once; v_call: TRBV18; d_call: TRBD1; j_call: TRBJ2-7; cdr3_aa: CASSHRQGAGNEQYF; cdr3_nt: TGTGCCAGCTCACACCGACAGGGGGCCGGCAACGAGCAGTACTTC
clone_size: -; v_call: TRBV7-2; d_call: TRBD1; j_call: TRBJ2-7; cdr3_aa: CASSRDRDRDEQYF; cdr3_nt: TGTGCCAGCAGCCGCGACAGGGATCGGGACGAGCAGTACTTC
clone_size: -; v_call: TRBV5-1; d_call: TRBD1; j_call: TRBJ1-5; cdr3_aa: CASSLGTGGGPQHF; cdr3_nt: TGCGCCAGCAGCTTAGGTACAGGGGGTGGGCCCCAGCATTTT
clone_size: -; v_call: TRBV6-6; d_call: -; j_call: TRBJ2-3; cdr3_aa: CASSPYSTDTQYF; cdr3_nt: TGTGCCAGCAGCCCGTATAGCACAGATACGCAGTATTTT
clone_size: -; v_call: TRBV2; d_call: -; j_call: TRBJ1-3; cdr3_aa: CASSTESGNTIYF; cdr3_nt: TGTGCCAGCAGTACTGAGTCTGGAAACACCATATATTTT
clone_size: large; v_call: TRBV7-9; d_call: TRBD1; j_call: TRBJ2-7; cdr3_aa: CASSMGTDEQYF; cdr3_nt: TGTGCCAGCAGCATGGGGACAGACGAGCAGTACTTC
clone_size: -; v_call: TRBV18; d_call: -; j_call: TRBJ2-3; cdr3_aa: CASSSGTPGRDTQYF; cdr3_nt: TGTGCCAGCTCAAGCGGGACACCCGGGAGGGATACGCAGTATTTT
clone_size: -; v_call: TRBV19; d_call: -; j_call: TRBJ2-3; cdr3_aa: CASSPTGLSTDTQYF; cdr3_nt: TGTGCCAGTAGTCCAACAGGCCTAAGCACAGATACGCAGTATTTT
clone_size: -; v_call: TRBV19; d_call: TRBD2; j_call: TRBJ2-1; cdr3_aa: CASSSVAGGSYNEQFF; cdr3_nt: TGTGCCAGTAGTAGTGTAGCGGGAGGGTCCTACAATGAGCAGTTCTTC